This T cell receptor beta chain stems from a study of metastatic and nonmetastatic thyroid tumors. Study at large: Samples came from malignant and benign thyroid patients, and repertoires were compared across blood and tumor or nodule tissue. Study-level points and caveats: Across blood and tumor, TCR beta diversity in malignant thyroid tumors was reportedly significantly higher than in benign nodules.

Original methodology: In papillary thyroid cancer, a distant-metastasis classifier was built using CDR3 differences across clinicopathological groups. TCRdb recomputed clones from the PCR reads via MiXCR. None of the V and J calls come from the authors' own analysis; TCRdb made them. The profile shows roughly 30,000 clones, almost 30% of them singletons. V lost 6 bases and J lost 6; bases outside the gene matches: 13. CDR3 length: 16 residues. With regard to this clone: Its specificity is not known.

No treatment had been given to any patient before thyroid surgery. The sequence derives from a female donor with papillary thyroid cancer or a benign thyroid nodule (not recorded which). Some clones in this sample may be carry-over from other donors' samples. This chain connects TRBV12-3 or TRBV12-4 to TRBJ2-7; TRBD1 aligns across 11 bases. The sample was blood. The CDR3 is CASSPLGRTGGGEQYF. The CDR3 region has the DNA TGTGCCAGCAGCCCCCTGGGGCGGACAGGGGGCGGCGAGCAGTACTTC.